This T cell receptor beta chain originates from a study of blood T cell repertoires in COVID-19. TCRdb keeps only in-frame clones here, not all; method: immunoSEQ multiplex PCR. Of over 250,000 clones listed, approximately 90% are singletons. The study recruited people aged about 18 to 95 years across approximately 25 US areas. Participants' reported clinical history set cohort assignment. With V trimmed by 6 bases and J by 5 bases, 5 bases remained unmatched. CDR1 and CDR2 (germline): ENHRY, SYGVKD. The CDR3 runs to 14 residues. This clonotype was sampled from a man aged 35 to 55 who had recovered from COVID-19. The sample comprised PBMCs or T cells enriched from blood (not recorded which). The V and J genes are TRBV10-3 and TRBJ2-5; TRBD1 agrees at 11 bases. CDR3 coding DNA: TGTGCCATCAGCAGGGACAGGGGGAAGGAGACCCAGTACTTC. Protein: CAISRDRGKETQYF.